The entry below gives a single TCR beta chain sequence along with its context. Under the authors' procedure: Researchers report that nucleated cell counts were estimated from reference gene primer amplification. Here immunoSEQ multiplex PCR was the method, and the copy in TCRdb shows in-frame clones only, minus some. Clone size and the V and J calls come from that table; the DNA yielded D and trimming. The sample gives some 250,000 clones, more than 75% of which show up once; about 2.9% is in the top ten. Germline loops: CDR1 LGHNA, CDR2 YSLEER. The ends lost 4 bases at V and 9 bases at J; junction bases unmatched: 4. The CDR3 spans 14 residues. This entry is derived from a study of blood T cell repertoires in COVID-19. Study details: Sites across the United States, Italy and Spain contributed samples from acute and convalescent COVID-19. From T cells, B-cell-depleted T cells, or PBMCs came the material, which was cDNA or gDNA.

The chain has TRBV4-3 and TRBJ1-6; 9 bases are a match to TRBD1. Sequencing was done on a sample of peripheral blood. This clonotype was sampled from a woman under 40 who had recovered from COVID-19. Written as DNA, the CDR3 is TGCGCCAGCAGCCCGGACAGGGGTTCTTCACCCCTCCACTTT. As protein: CASSPDRGSSPLHF.